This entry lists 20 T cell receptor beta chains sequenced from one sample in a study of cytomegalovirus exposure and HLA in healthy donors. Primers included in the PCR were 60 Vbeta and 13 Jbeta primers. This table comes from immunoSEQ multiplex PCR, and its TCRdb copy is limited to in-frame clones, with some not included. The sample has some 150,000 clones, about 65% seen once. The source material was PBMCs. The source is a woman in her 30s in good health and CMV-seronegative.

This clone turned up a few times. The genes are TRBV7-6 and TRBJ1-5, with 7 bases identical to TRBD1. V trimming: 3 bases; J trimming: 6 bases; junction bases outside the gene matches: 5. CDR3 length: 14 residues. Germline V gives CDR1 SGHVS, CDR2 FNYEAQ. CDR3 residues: CASSFKTGTQPQHF. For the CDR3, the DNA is TGTGCCAGCAGCTTTAAGACAGGGACTCAGCCCCAGCATTTT.

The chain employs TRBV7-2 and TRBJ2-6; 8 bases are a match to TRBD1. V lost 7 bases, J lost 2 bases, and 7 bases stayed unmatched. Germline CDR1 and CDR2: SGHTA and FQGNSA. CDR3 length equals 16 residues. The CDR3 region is CASILTGGAGANVLTF. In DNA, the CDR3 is TGTGCCAGCATCCTTACAGGGGGTGCTGGGGCCAACGTCCTGACTTTC.

The DNA for the CDR3 is TGTGCCAGCACTCCCGGGACAGGGAAAGGGTGGCCCCAGCATTTT. It specifies CASTPGTGKGWPQHF. The V call is TRBV27, the J call TRBJ1-5; 9 bases are shared with TRBD1. V lost 7 bases to trimming and J lost 9 bases; unmatched junction nucleotides: 13. In germline, CDR1 is MNHEY, CDR2 SMNVEV (reference sequence). This CDR3 region has 15 residues.

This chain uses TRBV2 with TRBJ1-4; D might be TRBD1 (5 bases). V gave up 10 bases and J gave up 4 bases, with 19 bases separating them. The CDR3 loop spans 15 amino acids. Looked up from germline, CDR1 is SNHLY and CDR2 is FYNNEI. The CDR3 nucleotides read TGTGCCACCATAATAACAGGAGCCATTAATGAAAAACTGTTTTTT. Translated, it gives CATIITGAINEKLFF.

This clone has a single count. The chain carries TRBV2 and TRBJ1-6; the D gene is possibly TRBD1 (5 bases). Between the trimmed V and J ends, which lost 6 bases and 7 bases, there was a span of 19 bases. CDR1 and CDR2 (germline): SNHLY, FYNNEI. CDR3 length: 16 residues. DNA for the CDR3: TGTGCCAGCAGCAACTCTAGGGGAGGGGCGAATTCACCCCTCCACTTT. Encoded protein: CASSNSRGGANSPLHF.

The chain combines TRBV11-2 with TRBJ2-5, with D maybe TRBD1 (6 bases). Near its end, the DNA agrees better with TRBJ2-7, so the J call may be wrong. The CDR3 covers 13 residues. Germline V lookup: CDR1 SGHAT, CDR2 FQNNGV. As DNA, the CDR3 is TGTGCCAGCAGCTTAACAGGGACCCACGAGCAGTACTTC. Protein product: CASSLTGTHEQYF.

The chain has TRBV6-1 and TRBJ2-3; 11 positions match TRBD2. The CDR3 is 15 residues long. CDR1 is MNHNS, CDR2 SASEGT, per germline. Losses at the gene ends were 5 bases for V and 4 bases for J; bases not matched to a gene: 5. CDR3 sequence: CASSPGTSGSDTQYF. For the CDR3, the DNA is TGTGCCAGCAGTCCCGGGACTAGCGGCTCAGATACGCAGTATTTT.

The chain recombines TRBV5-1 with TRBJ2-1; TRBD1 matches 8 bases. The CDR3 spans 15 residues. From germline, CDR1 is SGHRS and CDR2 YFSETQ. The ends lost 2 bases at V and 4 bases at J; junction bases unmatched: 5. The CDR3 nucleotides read TGCGCCAGCAGCTTCGGACAGGGAGTTTACAATGAGCAGTTCTTC. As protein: CASSFGQGVYNEQFF.

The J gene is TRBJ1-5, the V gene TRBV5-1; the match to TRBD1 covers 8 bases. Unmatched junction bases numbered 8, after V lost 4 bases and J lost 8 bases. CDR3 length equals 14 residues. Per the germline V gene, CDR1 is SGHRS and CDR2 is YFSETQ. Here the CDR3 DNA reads TGCGCCAGCAGCATCCAGGGGGCGAGGGAGCCCCAGCATTTT. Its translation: CASSIQGAREPQHF.

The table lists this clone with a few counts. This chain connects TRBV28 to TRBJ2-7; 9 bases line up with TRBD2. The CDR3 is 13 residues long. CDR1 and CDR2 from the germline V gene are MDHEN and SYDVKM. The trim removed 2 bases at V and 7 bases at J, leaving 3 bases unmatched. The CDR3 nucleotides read TGTGCCAGCAGTTTAGGCGGGAGGGGGGAGCAGTACTTC. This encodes CASSLGGRGEQYF.

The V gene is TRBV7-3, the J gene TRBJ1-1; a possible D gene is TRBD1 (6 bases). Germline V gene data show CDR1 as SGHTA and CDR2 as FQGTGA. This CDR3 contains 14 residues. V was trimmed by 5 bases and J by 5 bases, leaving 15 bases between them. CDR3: CASSPQGLGTEAFF. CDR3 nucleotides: TGTGCCAGCAGCCCACAGGGCTTGGGTACTGAAGCTTTCTTT.

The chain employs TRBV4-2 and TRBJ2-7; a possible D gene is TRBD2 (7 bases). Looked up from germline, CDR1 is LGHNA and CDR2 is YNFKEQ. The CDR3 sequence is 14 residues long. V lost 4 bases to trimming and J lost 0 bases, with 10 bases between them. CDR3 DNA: TGTGCCAGCAGCCCCCGGGGGGCCTCCTACGAGCAGTACTTC. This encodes CASSPRGASYEQYF.

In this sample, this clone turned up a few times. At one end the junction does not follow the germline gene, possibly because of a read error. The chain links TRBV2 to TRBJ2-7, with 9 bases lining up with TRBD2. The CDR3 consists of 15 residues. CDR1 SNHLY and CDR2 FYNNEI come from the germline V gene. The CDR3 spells CASIELTSGSYEQYF. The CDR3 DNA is TGTGCCAGCATTGAACTGACTAGCGGTTCCTACGAGCAGTACTTC.

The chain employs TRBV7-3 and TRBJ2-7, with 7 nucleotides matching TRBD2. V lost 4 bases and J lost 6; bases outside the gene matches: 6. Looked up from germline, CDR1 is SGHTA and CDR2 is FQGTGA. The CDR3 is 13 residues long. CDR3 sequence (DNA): TGTGCCAGCAGCTCCGGGGTAGCGGGCGAGCAGTACTTC. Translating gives CASSSGVAGEQYF.

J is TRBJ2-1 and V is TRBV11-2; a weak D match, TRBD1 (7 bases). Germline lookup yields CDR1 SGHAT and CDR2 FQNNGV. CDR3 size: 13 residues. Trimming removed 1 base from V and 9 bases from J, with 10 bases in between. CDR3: CASSLVQGGEQFF. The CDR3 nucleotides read TGTGCCAGCAGCTTAGTGCAGGGGGGTGAGCAGTTCTTC.

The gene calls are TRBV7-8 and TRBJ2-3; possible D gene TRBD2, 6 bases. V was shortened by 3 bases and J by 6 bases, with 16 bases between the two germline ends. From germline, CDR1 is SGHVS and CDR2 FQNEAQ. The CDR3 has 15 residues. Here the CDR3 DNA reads TGTGCCAGCAGCTTTGGAACTAGCTCCGTCGATACGCAGTATTTT. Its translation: CASSFGTSSVDTQYF.

CDR3 residues: CASSLSRLMNTEAFF. The CDR3 DNA reads as TGTGCCAGCAGCTTGTCTCGTCTAATGAACACTGAAGCTTTCTTT. This sequence joins TRBV5-6 and TRBJ1-1; no clear D gene. The V end lost 1 base, the J end lost 0 bases, and 10 bases lay between the germline ends. CDR3 length: 15 residues. CDR1 and CDR2 from the germline V gene are SGHDT and YYEEEE.

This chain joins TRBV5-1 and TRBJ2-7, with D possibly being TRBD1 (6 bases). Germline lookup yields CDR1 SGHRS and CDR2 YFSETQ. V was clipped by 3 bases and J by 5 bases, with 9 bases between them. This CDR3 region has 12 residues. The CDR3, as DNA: TGCGCCAGCAGCTCTTCAGGGGACGAGCAGTACTTC. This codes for CASSSSGDEQYF.

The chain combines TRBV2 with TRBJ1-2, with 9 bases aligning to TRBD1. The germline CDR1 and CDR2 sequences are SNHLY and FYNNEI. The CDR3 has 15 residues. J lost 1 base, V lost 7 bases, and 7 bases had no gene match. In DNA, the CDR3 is TGTGCCAGCATTCGGGGACAGGGCAATAACTATGGCTACACCTTC. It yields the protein CASIRGQGNNYGYTF.

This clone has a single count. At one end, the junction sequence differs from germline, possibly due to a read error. The CDR3 region has the DNA TGTGCTAGCAGCTTTAATCCTGGAAACACCATATATTTT. Translation gives CASSFNPGNTIYF. The rearrangement uses TRBV7-7 and TRBJ1-3; D remains unclear. Germline values: CDR1 SSHAT, CDR2 FNYEAQ (reference sequence). There are 13 residues in the CDR3.